These T cell receptor beta chains were read from a single sample in a study of blood T cell repertoires in COVID-19. Method: immunoSEQ multiplex PCR; TCRdb's copy keeps in-frame clones and lacks some. The sample consists of 180,000 or so clones, about 80% of them appearing once. Sequenced: PBMCs or T cells enriched from blood (not recorded which). The receptor set was obtained from a man over 45 who had recovered from COVID-19. CDR3s include the opening cysteine and the closing phenylalanine or tryptophan. A D gene is named only where the DNA matches it firmly. Clone size is given for some rows only: seen once, a few or many times, or a class if the clone is expanded.

size: .; D: .; V: TRBV28; J: TRBJ1-2; DNA: TGTGCCAGCAGTTCCGGAGGGAACGGCTACACCTTC; CDR3: CASSSGGNGYTF
size: .; D: .; V: TRBV2; J: TRBJ1-4; DNA: TGTGCCAGCAACGCGGCCGGAGGAAATGAAAAACTGTTTTTT; CDR3: CASNAAGGNEKLFF
size: .; D: TRBD2; V: TRBV27; J: TRBJ2-1; DNA: TGTGCCAGCAGTCCACGTGGACTAGCGGGGGGGATAGTACAGAATGAGCAGTTCTTC; CDR3: CASSPRGLAGGIVQNEQFF
size: .; D: .; V: TRBV7-8; J: TRBJ2-1; DNA: TGTGCCAGCAGCTTAGAAGTCCTCAACCACTTCAATGAGCAGTTCTTC; CDR3: CASSLEVLNHFNEQFF
size: .; D: .; V: TRBV28; J: TRBJ2-1; DNA: TGTGCCAGCAGTTTAATTCGGGGGAACAATGAGCAGTTCTTC; CDR3: CASSLIRGNNEQFF
size: .; D: .; V: TRBV10-3; J: TRBJ2-3; DNA: TGTGCCATCAGTCCCGACGGGGCCCAGCGGGCCCTCTCACTGTTCACCACAGATACGCAGTATTTT; CDR3: CAISPDGAQRALSLFTTDTQYF
size: .; D: TRBD2; V: TRBV7-9; J: TRBJ2-3; DNA: TGTGCCAGCAGATACCCGGGGGGTCCCACAGATACGCAGTATTTT; CDR3: CASRYPGGPTDTQYF
size: few; D: .; V: TRBV19; J: TRBJ1-1; DNA: TGTGCCAGTAGTATAGTAGGGGTGGACACTGAAGCTTTCTTT; CDR3: CASSIVGVDTEAFF
size: .; D: TRBD1; V: TRBV28; J: TRBJ1-1; DNA: TGTGCCAGCAAAACAGGGGGCGAAACTGAAGCTTTCTTT; CDR3: CASKTGGETEAFF
size: .; D: TRBD1; V: TRBV28; J: TRBJ1-5; DNA: TGTGCCAGCAGACAGGGGGCGAATGGCAATCAGCCCCAGCATTTT; CDR3: CASRQGANGNQPQHF
size: few; D: TRBD1; V: TRBV5-6; J: TRBJ1-2; DNA: TGTGCCAGCAGCTTGGATGCAGGGGGTTACGAAAATGGCTACACCTTC; CDR3: CASSLDAGGYENGYTF
size: few; D: TRBD1; V: TRBV9; J: TRBJ2-7; DNA: TGTGCCAGCAGCGTAGACCTCGGGACAGGGAGCTACGAGCAGTACTTC; CDR3: CASSVDLGTGSYEQYF
size: .; D: TRBD2; V: TRBV5-8; J: TRBJ2-5; DNA: TGTGCCAGCAGCTTGGCCTTGACGGGAGGGGTAGCGAAGACCCAGTACTTC; CDR3: CASSLALTGGVAKTQYF
size: .; D: .; V: TRBV28; J: TRBJ1-1; DNA: TGTGCCAGCACGGGGGGCACTGAAGCTTTCTTT; CDR3: CASTGGTEAFF
size: .; D: .; V: TRBV5-1; J: TRBJ2-5; DNA: TGCGCCAGCAGCTTGAGGGGTGAGCAAGAGACCCAGTACTTC; CDR3: CASSLRGEQETQYF
size: .; D: .; V: TRBV5-1; J: TRBJ2-3; DNA: TGCGCCAGCAGCTTGGGAGGAACGGTAGGAAGAGATACGCAGTATTTT; CDR3: CASSLGGTVGRDTQYF
size: .; D: TRBD2; V: TRBV6-6; J: TRBJ2-3; DNA: TGTGCCAGCAGTCCGCAGACTAGCGGCTCTAGCACAGATACGCAGTATTTT; CDR3: CASSPQTSGSSTDTQYF
size: .; D: TRBD2; V: TRBV7-9; J: TRBJ2-3; DNA: TGTGCCAGCAGCTTAGGGAGGGGAGGGACAGATACGCAGTATTTT; CDR3: CASSLGRGGTDTQYF
size: few; D: .; V: TRBV28; J: TRBJ1-1; DNA: TGTGCCAGCGGAATAGGGGGGAACACTGAAGCTTTCTTT; CDR3: CASGIGGNTEAFF
size: .; D: .; V: TRBV19; J: TRBJ1-1; DNA: TGTGCCAGTAGTACCCTACTAGGGAAAGGGAACACTGAAGCTTTCTTT; CDR3: CASSTLLGKGNTEAFF
size: .; D: .; V: TRBV7-9; J: TRBJ2-7; DNA: TGTGCCAGCAGCCACCTACAGGGATTGCGGGAGCAGTACTTC; CDR3: CASSHLQGLREQYF
size: .; D: .; V: TRBV21-1; J: TRBJ2-1; DNA: TGTGCCAGCAGCAAAAACCTTAGAGACGTGCGGGAGTACAATGAGCAGTTCTTC; CDR3: CASSKNLRDVREYNEQFF
size: few; D: .; V: TRBV27; J: TRBJ1-6; DNA: TGTGCCAGCCGAACCCCAGGGGCGGATAATTCACCCCTCCACTTT; CDR3: CASRTPGADNSPLHF